This T cell receptor (beta chain) was profiled in a study of blood T cell repertoires in COVID-19. Study summary: Spain, Italy and the United States supplied samples that represented acute and convalescent COVID-19.

In the authors' methods: Using reference gene primer amplification, nucleated cell counts were estimated. The assay was immunoSEQ multiplex PCR, and TCRdb's table has in-frame clones only and misses some. The DNA gave D and trimming, while V, J and clone size come from that table. This sample yields under 200,000 clones, of which around 80% are seen a single time; roughly 8.3% belongs to the top ten. The CDR3 is 13 amino acids. Looked up from germline, CDR1 is MNHEY and CDR2 is SVGAGI. The J segment lost 7 bases and the V segment lost 7 bases, leaving 8 bases of the junction unmatched. The clonotype comes from a man aged 55 to 69 with acute or convalescent COVID-19. Material: peripheral blood. The chain couples TRBV6-5 to TRBJ1-2, with 8 bases aligning to TRBD1. The CDR3 DNA reads as TGTGCCAGCACACCGGCAGGGGGCATTGGCTACACCTTC. Its protein is CASTPAGGIGYTF.